A single sample is the source of the 17 T cell receptor beta chains below, sequenced in a study of T-cell reconstitution after alpha-beta-depleted transplantation in children. Unique molecular identifiers were built into the TCRbeta library. MiXCR was run by TCRdb on the PCR reads, yielding one entry per CDR3 protein. The sample has around 480,000 distinct CDR3 sequences; 30% to 35% are singletons. Sequenced material: PBMCs from the stem cell graft donor, taken from the stem cell graft. The receptors come from a human donor who donated a stem cell graft to a child with aplastic anemia.

This chain joins TRBV20-1 and TRBJ2-7; D possibly corresponds to TRBD1 (5 bases). The CDR3 covers 16 residues. Trimming cost V 1 base and J 3 bases, with 19 bases left between them. The germline gives CDR1 DFQATT, CDR2 SNEGSKA (reference sequence). CDR3 in amino acids: CSARAAGQMLNYEQYF. The CDR3 nucleotides read TGCAGTGCTAGAGCGGCAGGGCAGATGTTAAACTACGAGCAGTACTTC.

The chain has TRBV7-8 and TRBJ1-5; D is perhaps TRBD1 (6 bases). V lost 5 bases, J lost 4 bases, and 21 bases lay in between. The CDR3 totals 17 residues. Germline V CDR1 and CDR2: SGHVS, FQNEAQ. The CDR3 region has the DNA TGTGCCAGCAGCCAAGTTCAAGGGGGGCTTCGGAATCAGCCCCAGCATTTT. Amino acids: CASSQVQGGLRNQPQHF.

This clonotype was detected a few times. The chain is built from TRBV29-1 and TRBJ2-3; 15 nucleotides line up with TRBD2. The trim removed 6 bases at V and 1 base at J, leaving 8 bases unmatched. The CDR3 is made up of 17 amino acids. CDR1 and CDR2 (germline): SQVTM, ANQGSEA. Here the CDR3 reads CSVRTSGRAGGTDTQYF. The CDR3 coding sequence is TGCAGCGTCCGGACTAGCGGGAGGGCCGGGGGCACAGATACGCAGTATTTT.

This clonotype was observed a handful of times. The V call is TRBV3-1, the J call TRBJ2-1, with TRBD2 matching 7 bases. With 1 base clipped from V and 6 bases from J, the junction kept 3 bases outside the gene matches. The germline CDR1 and CDR2 sequences are LGHDT and YNNKEL (reference sequence). CDR3 size: 14 residues. The CDR3 region has the DNA TGTGCCAGCAGCCAAGGACTAGCTCTCAATGAGCAGTTCTTC. This translates into CASSQGLALNEQFF.

This clonotype appeared a few times. The gene calls are TRBV7-2 and TRBJ2-1; D may be TRBD2 (6 bases). This CDR3 is 15 amino acids long. Germline lookup yields CDR1 SGHTA and CDR2 FQGNSA. The ends were cut back, 4 bases at V and 4 bases at J, with 14 bases in the middle. CDR3 DNA: TGTGCCAGCAGCTACCTGCGGGGAGAGTACAATGAGCAGTTCTTC. Its translation is CASSYLRGEYNEQFF.

The chain links TRBV5-8 to TRBJ1-1, with D perhaps matching TRBD1 (6 bases). Trimming took off 6 bases at V and 1 base at J, with 16 bases between the two ends. The CDR3 runs 15 residues. The V gene's germline CDR1 is SGHTS and CDR2 YDEGEE. This CDR3 is CASNQHRAPNTEAFF. Written as DNA, the CDR3 is TGTGCCAGCAACCAACACAGGGCTCCGAACACTGAAGCTTTCTTT.

This chain connects TRBV12-3 or TRBV12-4 to TRBJ2-1; TRBD2 matches 12 bases. There are 14 residues in the CDR3. V lost 10 bases and J lost 4; bases outside the gene matches: 5. Here the CDR3 reads CAIRLAGVYNEQFF. The CDR3 DNA follows: TGTGCCATCCGACTAGCGGGAGTGTACAATGAGCAGTTCTTC.

This clonotype was seen a handful of times. The rearrangement joins TRBV2 to TRBJ1-5, with a possible D match to TRBD1 (5 bases). Germline CDR1 is SNHLY and CDR2 is FYNNEI. V was clipped by 1 base and J by 5 bases, with 12 bases between them. The CDR3 spans 15 residues. CDR3 in DNA: TGTGCCAGCAGTGAAGTTGGGGGGTGGGATCAGCCCCAGCATTTT. This encodes CASSEVGGWDQPQHF.

The chain combines TRBV28 with TRBJ1-4, with 9 bases matching TRBD1. V lost 2 bases, J lost 4 bases, and 5 bases stayed unmatched. The CDR3 is made up of 16 amino acids. CDR1 MDHEN and CDR2 SYDVKM come from the germline V gene. The CDR3 loop reads CASSLPGTGLNEKLFF. In DNA, the CDR3 is TGTGCCAGCAGTTTACCCGGGACAGGGCTTAATGAAAAACTGTTTTTT.

The chain carries TRBV20-1 and TRBJ2-2, with 7 positions matching TRBD1. With V trimmed by 6 bases and J by 0 bases, 13 bases remained unmatched. CDR1 is DFQATT and CDR2 is SNEGSKA in the germline V gene (reference sequence). This CDR3 has 17 amino acids. DNA of the CDR3: TGCAGTGCCCGGGGATTTGGGGACAGCACGAACACCGGGGAGCTGTTTTTT. Its protein product is CSARGFGDSTNTGELFF.

V usage is TRBV2 and J usage is TRBJ2-5; TRBD2 is a possible D gene (5 bases). The length of the CDR3 is 16 residues. V lost 8 bases and J lost 0, with 19 bases in between. The germline gives CDR1 SNHLY, CDR2 FYNNEI. CDR3 residues: CASPRGQRTYQETQYF. Written as DNA, the CDR3 is TGTGCCAGCCCTCGAGGTCAGCGGACCTACCAAGAGACCCAGTACTTC.

This clonotype was seen ten or more times. The rearrangement uses TRBV20-1 and TRBJ2-5; 10 bases line up with TRBD2. The germline CDR1 and CDR2 sequences are DFQATT and SNEGSKA (reference sequence). CDR3 size: 17 residues. V was clipped by 1 base and J by 4 bases; unmatched bases: 12. CDR3 amino acids: CSARAAIAGGERETQYF. The CDR3 DNA sequence: TGCAGTGCTAGAGCAGCCATAGCGGGAGGCGAGCGAGAGACCCAGTACTTC.

This clonotype came up a few times. The rearrangement uses TRBV27 and TRBJ1-2, with no clear D. Trimming pared 6 bases from V and 2 bases from J, leaving 19 bases between. The germline CDR1 and CDR2 sequences are MNHEY and SMNVEV (reference sequence). The CDR3 length is 16 residues. CDR3 protein: CASRLWADVTNYGYTF. DNA of the CDR3: TGTGCCAGCAGACTTTGGGCAGACGTTACGAACTATGGCTACACCTTC.

The V and J genes are TRBV4-3 and TRBJ2-1; 12 nucleotides line up with TRBD2. V trimming: 0 bases; J trimming: 0 bases; junction bases outside the gene matches: 6. The CDR3 contains 19 residues. CDR1 is LGHNA, CDR2 YSLEER, per germline. The CDR3 reads CASSQDVLAGGSSYNEQFF. Here the CDR3 DNA reads TGCGCCAGCAGCCAAGATGTCCTAGCGGGAGGGAGCTCCTACAATGAGCAGTTCTTC.

The chain employs TRBV6-1 and TRBJ2-1; D possibly uses TRBD1 or TRBD2 (5 bases each). Germline-derived CDR1 and CDR2 are MNHNS and SASEGT. The CDR3 covers 14 residues. Trimming left V 4 bases short and J 6 bases short, with 13 bases between. For the CDR3, the DNA is TGTGCCAGCAGTGTTACAGGACTGGGCAATGAGCAGTTCTTC. Protein product: CASSVTGLGNEQFF.

This clonotype was detected a few times. The chain couples TRBV7-9 to TRBJ1-3; 8 bases are shared with TRBD1. Losses at the gene ends were 3 bases for V and 2 bases for J; bases not matched to a gene: 3. The length of the CDR3 is 15 residues. Per germline, CDR1 SEHNR and CDR2 FQNEAQ (reference sequence). CDR3 protein: CASSLADRAGNTIYF. CDR3 in DNA: TGTGCCAGCAGCTTGGCGGACAGGGCTGGAAACACCATATATTTT.

The sample holds many counts of this clonotype. This chain joins TRBV7-2 and TRBJ2-3; D gene unclear. Germline lookup yields CDR1 SGHTA and CDR2 FQGNSA. V lost 0 bases and J 0 bases, leaving 10 bases between the germline ends. CDR3 size: 16 residues. The CDR3, as DNA: TGTGCCAGCAGCTTAGCAGGACGTACCAGCACAGATACGCAGTATTTT. This sequence encodes CASSLAGRTSTDTQYF.